The clone carrying this TCR beta chain was detected only a few times. Its antigen is not identified. This record belongs to a study of blood T cells in healthy people across ages. Study-level results: Strong correlation existed between TCR beta diversity and naive T cell percentage.

CDR3 length equals 16 residues. Trimming pared 2 bases from V and 2 bases from J, leaving 15 bases between. PCR was performed a second time for about 6 to 12 cycles using a sample-barcoded 5' primer and a J-beta primer mix. Each CDR3 protein is one row after TCRdb ran MiXCR on the 5' RACE reads. Seen here are around 1,000,000 distinct CDR3 sequences, under 40% observed once, and the top ten hold roughly 14%. The sample was blood. This receptor was identified in a man between 18 and 35 years old in good health. The rearrangement links TRBV12-3 or TRBV12-4 to TRBJ1-2; D ambiguous. CDR3 loop: CASSLSDGRPNYGYTF. CDR3 DNA sequence: TGTGCCAGCAGTTTATCCGACGGCAGACCAAACTATGGCTACACCTTC.